This TCR beta chain was observed in a study of monozygotic twins with inflammatory bowel disease. The study subjected TCRalpha and TCRbeta cDNA to two nested PCRs of around 15 and 9 cycles. With the 5' RACE reads reprocessed, TCRdb shows one record per CDR3 protein and no DNA. In all, the sample yields fewer than 450,000 distinct CDR3 sequences. This CDR3 region has 13 residues. Germline values: CDR1 SGHTA, CDR2 FQGTGA. The sequencing input was blood. This sequence originates from a human donor with ulcerative colitis or Crohn's disease, or a healthy co-twin of an affected twin (not recorded which). The V call is TRBV7-3, the J call TRBJ2-7. Here the CDR3 reads CASSSDRVNEQYF.